Listed below are T cell receptor beta chains from one sample, sequenced in a study of radiation and T cells in renal cell carcinoma. Assay: immunoSEQ multiplex PCR; the TCRdb copy retains only in-frame clones and omits some. The sample holds some 120,000 clones; more than 80% are singletons and the top ten take less than 2.5%. Sequencing was performed on blood, taken from a patient whose treatment included radiotherapy and nephrectomy. The source of these receptors is a woman aged 60 to 75 with renal cell carcinoma. CDR3s include the opening cysteine and the closing phenylalanine or tryptophan. A D gene is named only where the DNA matches it firmly. Not every row has a clone size; where given, it reads once, few, many or a size class.

cdr3_length j_call d_call v_call clone_size cdr3_aa cdr3_nt
11 TRBJ1-2 - TRBV19 many CASGDGYGYTF TGTGCCAGCGGAGATGGCTATGGCTACACCTTC
15 TRBJ2-2 TRBD1 TRBV10-1 - CASSERTGNTGELFF TGCGCCAGCAGTGAACGGACAGGGAACACCGGGGAGCTGTTTTTT
16 TRBJ1-6 - TRBV28 - CASRFLMGPYNSPLHF TGTGCCAGCAGGTTCCTCATGGGGCCGTATAATTCACCCCTCCACTTT
12 TRBJ2-7 - TRBV7-9 many CASRAGSYEQYF TGTGCCAGCAGGGCAGGCTCCTACGAGCAGTACTTC
16 TRBJ2-3 TRBD2 TRBV28 - CASSLGLAAGTDTQYF TGTGCCAGCAGTTTGGGGCTAGCGGCGGGAACAGATACGCAGTATTTT
16 TRBJ1-2 - TRBV28 once CASSLGYRGSAYGYTF TGTGCCAGCAGTTTAGGGTACCGGGGTAGTGCCTATGGCTACACCTTC
15 TRBJ2-7 TRBD1 TRBV13 many CASSRTGVVSYEQYF TGTGCCAGCAGTCGAACAGGGGTCGTCTCCTACGAGCAGTACTTC
13 TRBJ1-3 - TRBV6-1 - CASRREAGNTIYF TGTGCCAGCAGAAGGGAAGCGGGAAACACCATATATTTT
15 TRBJ1-2 - TRBV19 - CASSIDRGALGGYTF TGTGCCAGTAGTATAGACCGGGGGGCGCTCGGGGGCTACACCTTC
18 TRBJ2-5 TRBD2 TRBV5-8 - CASSLEGLAKGSGETQYF TGTGCCAGCAGCTTGGAGGGACTAGCAAAGGGATCTGGGGAGACCCAGTACTTC
13 TRBJ1-1 TRBD1 TRBV29-1 once CSVEPQGATEAFF TGCAGCGTTGAACCACAGGGGGCCACTGAAGCTTTCTTT
15 TRBJ2-1 TRBD2 TRBV9 - CASSVASGGANEQFF TGTGCCAGCAGCGTAGCTAGCGGGGGTGCGAATGAGCAGTTCTTC
15 TRBJ2-2 - TRBV10-1 - CASSESEGLAGELFF TGCGCCAGCAGTGAGTCTGAAGGGTTAGCCGGGGAGCTGTTTTTT
11 TRBJ2-5 - TRBV20-1 - CSASKEETQYF TGCAGTGCTAGTAAAGAAGAGACCCAGTACTTC
15 TRBJ2-2 TRBD1 TRBV6-1 - CASSGGQGYTGELFF TGTGCCAGCAGTGGGGGACAGGGGTACACCGGGGAGCTGTTTTTT
14 TRBJ1-2 - TRBV4-3 once CASSHAEGNYGYTF TGCGCCAGCAGCCATGCAGAGGGTAACTATGGCTACACCTTC
15 TRBJ2-1 TRBD2 TRBV9 once CASSPIRTSGSWQFF TGTGCCAGCAGCCCGATCCGGACTAGCGGGAGTTGGCAGTTCTTC
14 TRBJ1-1 - TRBV19 - CASRLGPTNTEAFF TGTGCCAGTAGACTCGGACCCACGAACACTGAAGCTTTCTTT
13 TRBJ1-2 - TRBV7-2 - CASSRQDNYGYTF TGTGCCAGCAGTCGTCAGGACAACTATGGCTACACCTTC
14 TRBJ1-2 - TRBV7-9 - CASSFLTVSYGYTF TGTGCCAGCAGCTTCTTAACAGTTAGCTATGGCTACACCTTC
19 TRBJ2-6 - TRBV28 - CASSSDRWDIGSGANVLTF TGTGCCAGCAGTTCTGATCGCTGGGACATAGGGTCTGGGGCCAACGTCCTGACTTTC
16 TRBJ2-1 - TRBV5-1 - CASSLVGGVSYNEQFF TGCGCCAGCAGCTTGGTTGGCGGGGTCTCCTACAATGAGCAGTTCTTC
17 TRBJ2-1 TRBD2 TRBV18 - CASSPPGGRAGGNEQFF TGTGCCAGCTCACCACCGGGAGGGAGGGCCGGCGGTAATGAGCAGTTCTTC
16 TRBJ2-7 TRBD1 TRBV18 - CASSPPTGASSYEQYF TGTGCCAGCTCACCACCTACAGGGGCGAGCTCCTACGAGCAGTACTTC